This is a list of T cell receptor beta chains from one sample in a study of T cell repertoires in cytomegalovirus infection. TCRdb re-analysed the reads in MiXCR, keeping a single row per CDR3 protein. In the table there are hundreds of thousands of distinct CDR3 sequences, roughly 15% of which are singletons. The sample consisted of PBMCs. The receptors were sampled from a human donor in good health (CMV status not recorded). Some clones in this sample may be carry-over from other donors' samples. Each CDR3 is given with its conserved first and last residue. A D gene is named only where the DNA matches it firmly. Rows may omit the clone size; those that give it use once, few, many or a size class.

D: -
J: TRBJ2-5
V: TRBV12-3/TRBV12-4
size: -
DNA: TGTGCCAGCAGCCCTCAGGGTTGGCAAGAGACCCAGTACTTC
CDR3: CASSPQGWQETQYF

D: -
J: TRBJ2-3
V: TRBV28
size: many
DNA: TGTGCCAGCAGTTCTACCCTCACAGATACGCAGTATTTT
CDR3: CASSSTLTDTQYF

D: TRBD1
J: TRBJ2-7
V: TRBV4-1
size: -
DNA: TGCGCCAGCAGCCCCCGGGACAGCCTCTACGAGCAGTACTTC
CDR3: CASSPRDSLYEQYF

D: -
J: TRBJ2-7
V: TRBV6-2/TRBV6-3
size: -
DNA: TGTGCCAGCAGCTCACTTATCCCCGGGACTGGCTACTACGAGCAGTACTTC
CDR3: CASSSLIPGTGYYEQYF

D: TRBD2
J: TRBJ2-7
V: TRBV9
size: few
DNA: TGTGCCAGCAGCCCCCGACTAGCCCGAGCCGAGCAGTACTTC
CDR3: CASSPRLARAEQYF

D: -
J: TRBJ1-5
V: TRBV25-1
size: -
DNA: TGTGCCAGCAGTGGACTACAGGGTAATCAGCCCCAGCATTTT
CDR3: CASSGLQGNQPQHF

D: TRBD2
J: TRBJ2-7
V: TRBV20-1
size: few
DNA: TGCAGTGCTAGCCCTAGCGGGGGGTCGAGCTCCTTCCGTCTCGAGCAGTACTTC
CDR3: CSASPSGGSSSFRLEQYF

D: -
J: TRBJ1-2
V: TRBV20-1
size: few
DNA: TGCAGTGCTAGAGCCGGAGGAGCGGGTGATGGCTACACCTTC
CDR3: CSARAGGAGDGYTF

D: TRBD1
J: TRBJ1-2
V: TRBV9
size: -
DNA: TGTGCCAGCAGCGTTCAGGGGGACTATGGCTACACCTTC
CDR3: CASSVQGDYGYTF

D: TRBD2
J: TRBJ2-3
V: TRBV5-4
size: -
DNA: TGTGCCAGCAGCCACAAAGTAGCGGGGGGGAGCACAGATACGCAGTATTTT
CDR3: CASSHKVAGGSTDTQYF

D: TRBD1
J: TRBJ1-1
V: TRBV28
size: few
DNA: TGTGCCAGCAGTTCGACAGGGGCGGAGGAAGCTTTCTTT
CDR3: CASSSTGAEEAFF

D: TRBD1
J: TRBJ1-2
V: TRBV7-9
size: -
DNA: TGTGCCACCAGCTTAGAGACAGGGGCGGATGGCTACACCTTC
CDR3: CATSLETGADGYTF

D: -
J: TRBJ1-1
V: TRBV18
size: few
DNA: TGTGCCAGCTCACCAGGGCGGGTATGGGAAGCTTTCTTT
CDR3: CASSPGRVWEAFF

D: -
J: TRBJ2-7
V: TRBV6-6
size: few
DNA: TGTGCCAGCAGTTACTCGAGTAACAGCTACGAGCAGTACTTC
CDR3: CASSYSSNSYEQYF

D: -
J: TRBJ2-7
V: TRBV6-5
size: many
DNA: TGTGCCAGCAGTTACTCGTCATGGGGGCCAAGACCTTGGGAGCAGTACTTC
CDR3: CASSYSSWGPRPWEQYF

D: -
J: TRBJ2-7
V: TRBV6-2/TRBV6-3
size: many
DNA: TGTGCCAGCAGTCCCCCCGGGACAACCTACGAGCAGTACTTC
CDR3: CASSPPGTTYEQYF

D: TRBD1
J: TRBJ2-7
V: TRBV6-1
size: -
DNA: TGCGCCAGCACCTCGGGACAGGGATACGAGCAGTACTTC
CDR3: CASTSGQGYEQYF

D: -
J: TRBJ1-1
V: TRBV6-2/TRBV6-3
size: many
DNA: TGTGCCAGCAGATCGTGGGGGAGGATCCCTGAAGCTTTCTTT
CDR3: CASRSWGRIPEAFF

D: TRBD1
J: TRBJ1-6
V: TRBV7-9
size: -
DNA: TGTGCCAGCAGCTCCGGGACAGTAAATAATTCACCCCTCCACTTT
CDR3: CASSSGTVNNSPLHF

D: -
J: TRBJ2-2
V: TRBV9
size: -
DNA: TGTGCCAGCAGCGCCTCTAGCTTCAACACCGGGGAGCTGTTTTTT
CDR3: CASSASSFNTGELFF

D: -
J: TRBJ2-6
V: TRBV4-1
size: many
DNA: TGCGCCAGCAGCCAAGCGACCGGGGGTACCTCTGGGGCCAACGTCCTGACTTTC
CDR3: CASSQATGGTSGANVLTF

D: -
J: TRBJ1-3
V: TRBV7-2
size: many
DNA: TGTGCCAGCAGCGGGGTCGGCTATGGAAACACCATATATTTT
CDR3: CASSGVGYGNTIYF

D: -
J: TRBJ1-6
V: TRBV19
size: once
DNA: TGTGCCAGTAGTATCCAGGGTATAGATTCACCCCTCCACTTT
CDR3: CASSIQGIDSPLHF

D: TRBD2
J: TRBJ2-3
V: TRBV5-1
size: few
DNA: TGCGCCAGCAGCTTGGGTAGCGGGGGGGCCAGGAGCACAGATACGCAGTATTTT
CDR3: CASSLGSGGARSTDTQYF

D: -
J: TRBJ1-2
V: TRBV19
size: few
DNA: TGTGCCACTTCCCTAGGCGGCTATGGCTACACCTTC
CDR3: CATSLGGYGYTF

D: -
J: TRBJ1-1
V: TRBV4-1
size: -
DNA: TGCGCCAGCAGCCAATTGGGGTTGGGTACTGAAGCTTTCTTT
CDR3: CASSQLGLGTEAFF

D: TRBD1
J: TRBJ2-7
V: TRBV5-4
size: -
DNA: TGTGCCAGCAGCGTAAACAGGGGAACCGAGCAGTACTTC
CDR3: CASSVNRGTEQYF

D: TRBD1
J: TRBJ1-2
V: TRBV7-9
size: many
DNA: TGTGCCAGCAGCCCGCCCCGGACAGGGGACTATGGCTACACCTTC
CDR3: CASSPPRTGDYGYTF

D: -
J: TRBJ1-2
V: TRBV4-3
size: -
DNA: TGCGCCAGCAGCCAGACGGGGTCGGGGTATGGCTACACCTTC
CDR3: CASSQTGSGYGYTF

D: TRBD2
J: TRBJ2-1
V: TRBV7-9
size: -
DNA: TGTGCCAGCAGCTTAACTTTAGCGGGGGGGCGAAATGAGCAGTTCTTC
CDR3: CASSLTLAGGRNEQFF

D: -
J: TRBJ1-2
V: TRBV5-6
size: few
DNA: TGTGCCAGCAGCCCAGGGGATAGCTATGGCTACACCTTC
CDR3: CASSPGDSYGYTF

D: -
J: TRBJ1-6
V: TRBV2
size: -
DNA: TGTGCCAGCAGTAACGATGAACTGACAGGACTTAATTCACCCCTCCACTTT
CDR3: CASSNDELTGLNSPLHF

D: -
J: TRBJ2-7
V: TRBV6-1
size: many
DNA: TGTGCCAGCAGTGTATCGTACAGCCAGGCCTACGAGCAGTACTTC
CDR3: CASSVSYSQAYEQYF

D: -
J: TRBJ1-3
V: TRBV20-1
size: -
DNA: TGCAGTGCTAGAGTTAGGGGCTCTGGAAACACCATATATTTT
CDR3: CSARVRGSGNTIYF

D: -
J: TRBJ2-2
V: TRBV27
size: many
DNA: TGTGCCAGCAGTTTGGTCCGGGGCACCGGGGAGCTGTTTTTT
CDR3: CASSLVRGTGELFF

D: -
J: TRBJ1-4
V: TRBV19
size: -
DNA: TGTGCCAGTCACCTCTCAACTAATGAAAAACTGTTTTTT
CDR3: CASHLSTNEKLFF

D: -
J: TRBJ2-7
V: TRBV12-3/TRBV12-4
size: many
DNA: TGTGCCAGCAGTCTACGGACCTACGAGCAGTACTTC
CDR3: CASSLRTYEQYF

D: -
J: TRBJ1-2
V: TRBV12-3/TRBV12-4
size: many
DNA: TGTGCCAGCAGCCGAATATGGGGCCAGGGCTACACCTTC
CDR3: CASSRIWGQGYTF

D: -
J: TRBJ1-3
V: TRBV20-1
size: -
DNA: TGCAGTGCTAGAGTGTCGGAAGGAAACACCATATATTTT
CDR3: CSARVSEGNTIYF

D: TRBD1
J: TRBJ1-1
V: TRBV7-2
size: many
DNA: TGTGCCAGCAGCTCGAGACAGGGTTCTGAAGCTTTCTTT
CDR3: CASSSRQGSEAFF

D: -
J: TRBJ1-3
V: TRBV15
size: few
DNA: TGTGCCACCAGCAGATGGACAATTCCCTCTGGAAACACCATATATTTT
CDR3: CATSRWTIPSGNTIYF

D: -
J: TRBJ1-5
V: TRBV28
size: -
DNA: TGTGCCAGCAGTCCCGGCGGGAATTATCAGCCCCAGCATTTT
CDR3: CASSPGGNYQPQHF

D: -
J: TRBJ2-3
V: TRBV4-1
size: many
DNA: TGCGCCAGCAGCCAAGTTTTACAGGGAAAGAGGACAGATACGCAGTATTTT
CDR3: CASSQVLQGKRTDTQYF

D: -
J: TRBJ1-1
V: TRBV4-1
size: many
DNA: TGCGCCAGCAGCCCCGCCGGGGGACCCACTGAAGCTTTCTTT
CDR3: CASSPAGGPTEAFF

D: -
J: TRBJ2-3
V: TRBV5-5
size: many
DNA: TGTGCCAGCAGCGTGAACAATTTGGCCGACATACAGGGGACTCGACGTGATACGCAGTATTTT
CDR3: CASSVNNLADIQGTRRDTQYF

D: -
J: TRBJ1-3
V: TRBV10-3
size: -
DNA: TGTGCCAGCGGACAGTCCAGCTCTGGAAACACCATATATTTT
CDR3: CASGQSSSGNTIYF

D: -
J: TRBJ2-2
V: TRBV7-8
size: many
DNA: TGTGCCAGCAGCTCCAGCGACACCGGGGAGCTGTTTTTT
CDR3: CASSSSDTGELFF

D: -
J: TRBJ1-6
V: TRBV27
size: few
DNA: TGTGCCAGCAGTTTATCGACGGGGGACGGTTCACCCCTCCACTTT
CDR3: CASSLSTGDGSPLHF

D: -
J: TRBJ2-3
V: TRBV11-2
size: many
DNA: TGTGCCAGCAGCCCCCGGCCCCTGGCGGGTACGCAGTATTTT
CDR3: CASSPRPLAGTQYF

D: -
J: TRBJ1-2
V: TRBV7-2
size: many
DNA: TGTGCCAGCAGCTTGCACGAACAGGGAGGAAATTCGGATGGCTACACCTTC
CDR3: CASSLHEQGGNSDGYTF

D: -
J: TRBJ1-5
V: TRBV20-1
size: -
DNA: TGCAGTGCTACCGGATCTAGCAATCAGCCCCAGCATTTT
CDR3: CSATGSSNQPQHF

D: -
J: TRBJ1-2
V: TRBV12-3/TRBV12-4
size: few
DNA: TGTGCCAGCAGTTTATTAGGGGGGAACTATGGCTACACCTTC
CDR3: CASSLLGGNYGYTF

D: -
J: TRBJ1-3
V: TRBV28
size: -
DNA: TGTGCCAGCAGCTCGGTTTCTCGGTACGACTCTGGAAACACCATATATTTT
CDR3: CASSSVSRYDSGNTIYF

D: TRBD1
J: TRBJ1-1
V: TRBV12-3/TRBV12-4
size: many
DNA: TGTGCCAGCAGTGGGACAGGGAGCTTGAACACTGAAGCTTTCTTT
CDR3: CASSGTGSLNTEAFF

D: -
J: TRBJ2-1
V: TRBV12-5
size: -
DNA: TGTGCTAGTGGTTTGACAGGGCCTGATGAGCAGTTCTTC
CDR3: CASGLTGPDEQFF

D: TRBD1
J: TRBJ1-2
V: TRBV29-1
size: few
DNA: TGCAGCGTTCCCACAGGGGTTGCTGGCTACACCTTC
CDR3: CSVPTGVAGYTF

D: -
J: TRBJ2-4
V: TRBV12-3/TRBV12-4
size: few
DNA: TGTGCCAGCAGCCCTACTAAGGGCCGGGCTCCTGGTCAGTACTTC
CDR3: CASSPTKGRAPGQYF